The 19 T cell receptor beta chains below come from one sample, sequenced in a study of human CD8 memory T cell subsets. Preparation of the TCR beta libraries relied on UMI-labeled 5' RACE. With the 5' RACE reads reprocessed, TCRdb shows one record per CDR3 protein and no DNA. The sample data list some 10,000 distinct CDR3 sequences. Sequenced sample: CD8+ stem-like memory T cells (TSCM and TCM) sorted from PBMCs. The sample's subset: stem-like memory CD8 T cells (TSTEM), CCR7+ PD-1- TIGIT-. The origin of the receptors is a human donor in good health.

The chain recombines TRBV29-1 with TRBJ1-1. The CDR3 sequence is 12 residues long. Germline-derived CDR1 and CDR2 are SQVTM and ANQGSEA. CDR3 loop: CSVEYLNTEAFF.

V usage is TRBV7-2 and J usage is TRBJ2-5; TCRdb proposes TRBD2, but this gene call is untestable without DNA. Per the germline V gene, CDR1 is SGHTA and CDR2 is FQGNSA. This CDR3 spans 16 amino acids. This CDR3 is CASSFSGPRVGETQYF. Drawing the rest from reference TRBV7-2 and TRBJ2-5, the complete variable domain is GAGVSQSPSNKVTEKGKDVELRCDPISGHTALYWYRQSLGQGLEFLIYFQGNSAPDKSGLPSDRFSAERTGGSVSTLTIQRTQQEDSAVYLCASSFSGPRVGETQYFGPGTRLLVL.

The gene calls are TRBV27 and TRBJ2-4; TCRdb's assignment of TRBD1 cannot be checked, as there is no DNA. CDR3 length: 13 residues. From germline, CDR1 is MNHEY and CDR2 SMNVEV (reference sequence). CDR3 in amino acids: CASSDRGLGIQYF.

The chain uses TRBV27 and TRBJ2-2. CDR3 length equals 12 residues. The germline CDR1 and CDR2 sequences are MNHEY and SMNVEV (reference sequence). The CDR3: CASRDYTGELFF.

The chain has TRBV7-9 and TRBJ2-5; there is no DNA to check the TCRdb D call of TRBD1. Per germline, CDR1 SEHNR and CDR2 FQNEAQ (reference sequence). CDR3 size: 16 residues. CDR3 protein: CASSLSGGISEETQYF.

The chain couples TRBV15 to TRBJ2-3; the D call from TCRdb, TRBD2, cannot be confirmed without DNA. The germline V gene has CDR1 LNHNV and CDR2 YYDKDF (reference sequence). The CDR3 has 16 amino acids. CDR3 loop: CATSRVGGGPSDTQYF.

This chain links TRBV5-1 with TRBJ2-7; TCRdb's D gene call, TRBD1, goes unchecked for lack of DNA. CDR3 length: 13 amino acids. Germline V lookup: CDR1 SGHRS, CDR2 YFSETQ. The CDR3 is CASRDTGAYEQYF.

The chain joins TRBV6-2 or TRBV6-3 to TRBJ1-5; TCRdb gives TRBD1 as the D gene, but with no DNA this cannot be confirmed. Germline V gives CDR1 MNHEY, CDR2 SVGEGT. CDR3 size: 15 residues. CDR3 sequence: CASSYSEQGGQPQHF.

The rearrangement joins TRBV29-1 to TRBJ2-3; checking the TCRdb D call of TRBD1 is not possible without DNA. The CDR3 is 13 amino acids. Germline V gives CDR1 SQVTM, CDR2 ANQGSEA. Here the CDR3 reads CSVVSGVADTQYF.

J is TRBJ2-7 and V is TRBV20-1; as DNA is missing, the TRBD1 call by TCRdb cannot be tested. The CDR3 extends over 14 amino acids. The germline V gene encodes CDR1 DFQATT and CDR2 SNEGSKA (reference sequence). The CDR3 loop is CSARVPGDRGEQYF.

CDR3 sequence reads: CASSFGRDGDTQYF. The genes are TRBV11-2 and TRBJ2-3; as DNA is missing, the TRBD2 call by TCRdb cannot be tested. The CDR3 is 14 residues long. Germline V gene lookup returns CDR1 SGHAT and CDR2 FQNNGV.

This clonotype is called medium-sized based on its frequency. V is TRBV6-4 and J is TRBJ2-1; the TRBD1 assignment by TCRdb is unverifiable without DNA. CDR1 MRHNA and CDR2 SNTAGT come from the germline V gene. The length of the CDR3 is 15 residues. This chain's CDR3 is CASSDLDRGANEQFF.

This chain uses TRBV4-1 with TRBJ1-6; TCRdb returns TRBD1, unconfirmable since there is no DNA. The CDR3 has 13 residues. Germline V gene lookup returns CDR1 MGHRA and CDR2 YSYEKL. The CDR3 reads CASSQWTDSPLHF.

This rearrangement joins TRBV5-1 to TRBJ2-1; TCRdb calls TRBD2, which cannot be checked without DNA. In germline, CDR1 is SGHRS, CDR2 YFSETQ. The CDR3 length is 11 residues. The CDR3 spells CASAGYNEQFF.

This clonotype is medium-sized by frequency. V and J are TRBV20-1 and TRBJ1-4; TCRdb proposes TRBD1, but this gene call is untestable without DNA. This CDR3 region has 15 residues. Germline CDR1 DFQATT, CDR2 SNEGSKA (reference sequence). CDR3 residues: CSARSLRGQQEKLFF.

J is TRBJ2-7 and V is TRBV27; TCRdb's D call, TRBD1, is unchecked because there is no DNA. The CDR3 length is 14 residues. Germline lookup yields CDR1 MNHEY and CDR2 SMNVEV (reference sequence). The CDR3 here is CASSLSGTAYEQYF.

This chain links TRBV12-2 with TRBJ1-2. TRBV12-2 is deemed a pseudogene. The CDR3 extends over 14 amino acids. CDR3 in amino acids: CASRFPPFRVATPF.

The chain carries TRBV3-1 and TRBJ2-1; checking the TCRdb D call of TRBD1 is not possible without DNA. CDR1 LGHDT and CDR2 YNNKEL come from the germline V gene (reference sequence). The CDR3 totals 15 residues. This CDR3 reads CASRALGAIYNEQFF.

The rearrangement joins TRBV29-1 to TRBJ1-2; no DNA is available, so the TRBD1 call from TCRdb remains unchecked. Per the germline V gene, CDR1 is SQVTM and CDR2 is ANQGSEA. CDR3 size: 14 residues. The CDR3 sequence is CSVEERDRPYGYTF.